This is a list of T cell receptor beta chains from one sample in a study of blood T cell repertoires in COVID-19. Profiled with immunoSEQ multiplex PCR; TCRdb holds only in-frame clones, not every one. The sample carries some 170,000 clones, 82% recorded once. Sequencing input: peripheral blood. Every receptor here comes from a woman between 65 and 79 years old with acute or convalescent COVID-19. Each CDR3 is given with its conserved first and last residue. The order of the fields is D gene, V gene, J gene, clone size, CDR3 length, CDR3 protein, CDR3 DNA. D genes are given only for firm matches. Only part of the rows carry a size: once, few, many, or a class if the clone is expanded.

NA	TRBV7-2	TRBJ1-4	NA	15	CASSLGVGGNEKLFF	TGTGCCAGCAGCTTAGGGGTAGGGGGAAATGAAAAACTGTTTTTT
NA	TRBV4-1	TRBJ1-2	NA	17	CASSRRTDQRANYGYTF	TGCGCCAGCAGCAGGCGGACAGACCAAAGAGCTAACTATGGCTACACCTTC
NA	TRBV2	TRBJ1-1	NA	13	CASPQSSGEPAFF	TGTGCCAGCCCACAGTCGTCCGGGGAGCCAGCTTTCTTT
TRBD2	TRBV7-2	TRBJ2-5	NA	15	CASSKLAGGWETQYF	TGTGCCAGCAGCAAACTAGCGGGAGGGTGGGAGACCCAGTACTTC
NA	TRBV27	TRBJ2-4	few	14	CASSSGLAKNIQYF	TGTGCCAGCAGTTCTGGACTAGCCAAAAACATTCAGTACTTC
TRBD1	TRBV6-1	TRBJ1-2	NA	17	CASSASWSDRGTYGYTF	TGTGCCAGCAGTGCCTCCTGGTCCGACAGGGGGACCTATGGCTACACCTTC
NA	TRBV5-1	TRBJ2-6	NA	15	CASSLSLAGANVLTF	TGCGCCAGCAGCTTGTCCCTAGCTGGGGCCAACGTCCTGACTTTC
NA	TRBV30	TRBJ2-5	NA	12	CAWSRTVETQYF	TGTGCCTGGAGTAGAACAGTGGAGACCCAGTACTTC
TRBD1	TRBV6-5	TRBJ1-6	NA	15	CASSYATGVGSPLHF	TGTGCCAGCAGTTACGCGACAGGGGTGGGCTCACCCCTCCACTTT
NA	TRBV7-9	TRBJ2-3	NA	17	CASSQPSKGGGADTQYF	TGTGCCAGCAGCCAACCCTCCAAGGGGGGAGGGGCAGATACGCAGTATTTT
TRBD2	TRBV28	TRBJ2-1	once	18	CATDATYSGRRSYNEQFF	TGTGCCACCGACGCCACCTATAGCGGGAGAAGGTCCTACAATGAGCAGTTCTTC
NA	TRBV4-3	TRBJ2-7	NA	15	CASSQERQASYEQYF	TGCGCCAGCAGCCAAGAGAGACAGGCCTCCTACGAGCAGTACTTC
TRBD1	TRBV3-1/TRBV3-2	TRBJ1-2	NA	13	CASSRGQEYGYTF	TGTGCCAGCAGCCGCGGACAGGAGTATGGCTACACCTTC
NA	TRBV7-2	TRBJ2-5	NA	16	CASSYLGGPAQETQYF	TGTGCCAGCAGCTACCTAGGGGGACCGGCTCAAGAGACCCAGTACTTC
NA	TRBV30	TRBJ1-3	NA	16	CAWSVRGLRSGNTIYF	TGTGCCTGGAGTGTAAGGGGACTCCGCTCTGGAAACACCATATATTTT
NA	TRBV19	TRBJ1-1	NA	18	CASSIEPSAGYMNTEAFF	TGTGCCAGTAGTATAGAACCCTCGGCAGGCTACATGAACACTGAAGCTTTCTTT
TRBD1	TRBV18	TRBJ1-6	NA	15	CASSPTGFMDSPLHF	TGTGCCAGCTCACCGACAGGGTTCATGGATTCACCCCTCCACTTT
TRBD1	TRBV4-3	TRBJ2-3	NA	18	CASSPLGGTGGGTDTQYF	TGCGCCAGCAGCCCACTGGGAGGGACAGGGGGCGGCACAGATACGCAGTATTTT
NA	TRBV20-1	TRBJ2-5	NA	15	CSASGGGRREETQYF	TGCAGTGCTAGTGGAGGCGGCAGGAGGGAAGAGACCCAGTACTTC
TRBD1	TRBV7-2	TRBJ1-2	NA	16	CASSLEAQGGAYGYTF	TGTGCCAGCAGCTTAGAGGCGCAGGGGGGTGCCTATGGCTACACCTTC
NA	TRBV30	TRBJ1-4	NA	16	CAWSINAGATNEKLFF	TGTGCCTGGAGTATTAACGCAGGTGCAACTAATGAAAAACTGTTTTTT